The clone carrying this T cell receptor (beta chain) was recorded once. This entry is derived from a study of blood T cell repertoires in COVID-19. Original handling: Counts of nucleated cells, estimated from reference gene primer amplification, were obtained. The data were produced by immunoSEQ multiplex PCR, yet TCRdb's version contains in-frame clones alone and is incomplete. V and J calls and clone size are as listed in that table; D and trimming were resolved from the DNA. This sample has approximately 3,800 clones; about 90% occur once, and the top ten carry about 7.1%. The origin of this receptor is a man aged 50 to 59 with active COVID-19. The sample taken for sequencing was peripheral blood.

The CDR3 DNA is TGTGCCAGCAGCCCCCGCCGTCTTCGGGGAAGGGATAACTATGGCTACACCTTC. Protein sequence: CASSPRRLRGRDNYGYTF. J is TRBJ1-2 and V is TRBV7-2; D is undetermined. Germline V gives CDR1 SGHTA, CDR2 FQGNSA. The V end was cut by 5 bases, the J end by 1 base, with 23 bases between. The CDR3 length is 18 residues.